These 21 T cell receptor beta chains were sequenced from one sample in a study of blood T cell repertoires in COVID-19 (TCRdb year 2020). The library was produced with the immunoSEQ multiplex PCR assay. TCRdb carries this immuneACCESS record with in-frame sequences only. Its versions omit some clonotypes, under half of them owing to an unresolved V gene in the studies checked, with the rest unexplained. The table for this sample lists about 270,000 clones; roughly 90% of them were counted only once. Together, the top ten hold about 1% of the sample. Sequencing was done on a sample of PBMCs or T cells enriched from blood (not recorded which). The receptors here all came from a woman in her thirties who had recovered from COVID-19.

This clone was found once. This chain uses TRBV28 with TRBJ2-5, with 16 bases matching TRBD2. The CDR3 is 19 residues long. J gave up 0 bases and V 3 bases, and 7 bases lay outside the gene matches. Germline CDR1 reads MDHEN; CDR2 reads SYDVKM. This CDR3 reads CASSFTPGLAGGYQETQYF. The DNA of the CDR3 is TGTGCCAGCAGTTTCACCCCGGGACTAGCGGGAGGGTACCAAGAGACCCAGTACTTC. Complete variable domain (other parts from reference TRBV28 and TRBJ2-5): DVKVTQSSRYLVKRTGEKVFLECVQDMDHENMFWYRQDPGLGLRLIYFSYDVKMKEKGDIPEGYSVSREKKERFSLILESASTNQTSMYLCASSFTPGLAGGYQETQYFGPGTRLLVL.

J is TRBJ1-2 and V is TRBV7-2; 9 bases align to TRBD1. Looked up from germline, CDR1 is SGHTA and CDR2 is FQGNSA. The V gene end was trimmed by 5 bases and the J gene end by 5 bases; junction bases not matched to a gene: 9. The CDR3 extends over 15 amino acids. CDR3 sequence: CASSKRWGQGYGYTF. CDR3 in DNA: TGTGCCAGCAGCAAACGGTGGGGACAGGGTTATGGCTACACCTTC.

The chain joins TRBV28 to TRBJ1-5, with D possibly matching TRBD1 (5 bases). This CDR3 is 14 amino acids long. Germline lookup yields CDR1 MDHEN and CDR2 SYDVKM. V lost 5 bases to trimming and J lost 6 bases, with 14 bases between them. The CDR3 is CASSAISGFQPQHF. The CDR3 DNA follows: TGTGCCAGCAGTGCGATATCAGGGTTTCAGCCCCAGCATTTT.

The sample holds one count of this clone. The chain is built from TRBV14 and TRBJ2-3; D is undetermined. The CDR3 runs 15 residues. Per the germline V gene, CDR1 is SGHDN and CDR2 is FVKESK. The V and J ends lost 1 base and 2 bases respectively, with 10 bases between them. The CDR3 DNA reads as TGTGCCAGCAGCCAAGTTAACAGATACACAGATACGCAGTATTTT. Encoded protein: CASSQVNRYTDTQYF.

J is TRBJ1-1 and V is TRBV18; 9 bases are shared with TRBD1. This CDR3 comprises 16 residues. Germline assignment: CDR1 KGHSH and CDR2 LQKENI. The ends lost 5 bases at V and 2 bases at J; junction bases unmatched: 9. The CDR3 region has the DNA TGTGCCAGCTCAATAGGACAGGGGCCCTTCAACACTGAAGCTTTCTTT. This translates into CASSIGQGPFNTEAFF.

The chain uses TRBV2 and TRBJ1-4; the D is unclear. CDR3 length equals 14 residues. V was cut by 3 bases and J by 5 bases, with 10 bases left in between. Germline assignment: CDR1 SNHLY and CDR2 FYNNEI. For the CDR3, the DNA is TGTGCCAGCAGTGAGTTAACCCAGAATGAAAAACTGTTTTTT. The encoded protein is CASSELTQNEKLFF.

This clone was found once. This chain uses TRBV19 with TRBJ2-3; TRBD2 aligns across 12 bases. The trim removed 6 bases at V and 0 bases at J, leaving 4 bases unmatched. Looked up from germline, CDR1 is LNHDA and CDR2 is SQIVND (reference sequence). The CDR3 extends over 16 amino acids. CDR3 coding DNA: TGTGCCAGTAGGATACTAGCGGGGGGTAGCACAGATACGCAGTATTTT. The encoded protein is CASRILAGGSTDTQYF.

The chain is built from TRBV5-1 and TRBJ2-7; D unresolved. CDR3 size: 12 residues. Germline assignment: CDR1 SGHRS and CDR2 YFSETQ. V lost 1 base and J lost 3, with 5 bases in between. The CDR3 reads CASSLPGYEQYF. The CDR3 DNA sequence: TGCGCCAGCAGCTTGCCCGGCTACGAGCAGTACTTC. The full variable domain, its missing parts supplied by reference TRBV5-1 and TRBJ2-7, is KAGVTQTPRYLIKTRGQQVTLSCSPISGHRSVSWYQQTPGQGLQFLFEYFSETQRNKGNFPGRFSGRQFSNSRSEMNVSTLELGDSALYLCASSLPGYEQYFGPGTRLTVT.

DNA of the CDR3: TGTGCCAGCAGTCCCCGGAGACAGTTCGAGCAGTACTTC. It specifies CASSPRRQFEQYF. The chain couples TRBV28 to TRBJ2-7; perhaps TRBD1 as D (5 bases). This CDR3 has 13 residues. The germline V and J ends were trimmed by 5 bases and 6 bases, with 14 bases remaining between them. Germline V gene lookup returns CDR1 MDHEN and CDR2 SYDVKM. The variable domain in full, completed from reference TRBV28 and TRBJ2-7, reads DVKVTQSSRYLVKRTGEKVFLECVQDMDHENMFWYRQDPGLGLRLIYFSYDVKMKEKGDIPEGYSVSREKKERFSLILESASTNQTSMYLCASSPRRQFEQYFGPGTRLTVT.

The chain employs TRBV28 and TRBJ2-7; 8 nucleotides align to TRBD1. CDR3 size: 15 residues. V shed 6 bases, J shed 4 bases, and the junction held 11 bases outside the gene matches. Germline V gene sequence: CDR1 MDHEN, CDR2 SYDVKM. CDR3 nucleotides: TGTGCCAGCAGGTATGAGAGGACAGGGTGGTACGAGCAGTACTTC. This translates into CASRYERTGWYEQYF.

In DNA, the CDR3 is TGCGCCAGCAGCGCAGGGGGCACTGAAGCTTTCTTT. Its translation is CASSAGGTEAFF. The chain links TRBV5-1 to TRBJ1-1, with 7 bases identical to TRBD1. The CDR3 runs to 12 residues. CDR1 is SGHRS and CDR2 is YFSETQ in the germline V gene. V shed 4 bases and J 4 bases; nucleotides not matched to a gene: 1.

CDR3 protein: CASFDRLHSYEQYF. The CDR3 coding sequence is TGTGCAAGTTTCGACAGGCTGCACTCCTACGAGCAGTACTTC. The rearrangement links TRBV6-5 to TRBJ2-7; possibly TRBD1 for D (6 bases). The length of the CDR3 is 14 residues. CDR1 and CDR2 (germline): MNHEY, SVGAGI.

This clone was counted between two and nine times. The V call is TRBV6-2 or TRBV6-3, the J call TRBJ1-1; D gene unclear. V shed 5 bases and J shed 1 base, with 8 bases lying between them. The CDR3 has 13 residues. CDR1 and CDR2 (germline): MNHEY, SVGEGT. The CDR3 DNA follows: TGTGCCAGCAGTCCAAGCGAGAACACTGAAGCTTTCTTT. Its translation: CASSPSENTEAFF.

V gene TRBV28 combines with J gene TRBJ2-7; 9 bases are shared with TRBD2. Trimming cost V 7 bases and J 6 bases; bases outside gene matches: 10. Germline V gene lookup returns CDR1 MDHEN and CDR2 SYDVKM. The CDR3 is 14 amino acids. The CDR3 here is CASKAGGGIFEQYF. The CDR3 coding sequence is TGTGCCAGCAAGGCGGGAGGGGGGATCTTCGAGCAGTACTTC.

This sequence joins TRBV5-1 and TRBJ2-2; 10 bases are shared with TRBD1. The length of the CDR3 is 16 residues. CDR1 and CDR2 (germline): SGHRS, YFSETQ. V shed 4 bases, J shed 6 bases, and the junction held 9 bases outside the gene matches. This CDR3 is CASSQAGTGVSGELFF. In DNA, the CDR3 is TGCGCCAGCAGCCAGGCCGGGACAGGGGTTTCCGGGGAGCTGTTTTTT. Combining the CDR3 with reference TRBV5-1 and TRBJ2-2 gives the whole variable domain KAGVTQTPRYLIKTRGQQVTLSCSPISGHRSVSWYQQTPGQGLQFLFEYFSETQRNKGNFPGRFSGRQFSNSRSEMNVSTLELGDSALYLCASSQAGTGVSGELFFGEGSRLTVL.

The chain uses TRBV12-2 and TRBJ2-7; TRBD2 is taken as the D call from the table, unchecked against the DNA. TRBV12-2 has pseudogene status. CDR3 length equals 14 residues. The CDR3 coding sequence is TGTGCAAGTCGCTTAGCGGGGGGGGTATACGAGCAGTACTTC. Protein product: CASRLAGGVYEQYF.

J is TRBJ2-3 and V is TRBV5-1; TRBD2 aligns across 13 bases. V lost 4 bases, J lost 6 bases, and 8 bases stayed unmatched. The length of the CDR3 is 16 residues. Germline V CDR1 and CDR2: SGHRS, YFSETQ. CDR3 DNA sequence: TGCGCCAGCAGCCTAACTAGCGGGAGGGCCTGGGATACGCAGTATTTT. This codes for CASSLTSGRAWDTQYF. The variable domain in full, completed from reference TRBV5-1 and TRBJ2-3, reads KAGVTQTPRYLIKTRGQQVTLSCSPISGHRSVSWYQQTPGQGLQFLFEYFSETQRNKGNFPGRFSGRQFSNSRSEMNVSTLELGDSALYLCASSLTSGRAWDTQYFGPGTRLTVL.

The gene calls are TRBV3-1 (or the pseudogene TRBV3-2) and TRBJ2-5; possible D gene TRBD2, 5 bases. The V gene's germline CDR1 is LGHDT and CDR2 YNNKEL (reference sequence). Between the trimmed V and J ends, which lost 4 bases and 3 bases, there was a span of 9 bases. This CDR3 contains 13 residues. CDR3 region: CASSRISEETQYF. CDR3 coding DNA: TGTGCCAGCAGCCGAATTAGCGAAGAGACCCAGTACTTC.

CDR3 coding DNA: TGTGCCAGCAGCTTGTCTAGTTACGAGCAGTACTTC. The encoded protein is CASSLSSYEQYF. J is TRBJ2-7 and V is TRBV5-6; D remains unclear. CDR3 size: 12 residues. Trimming shortened V by 1 base and J by 4 bases, and 6 bases separated the two germline ends. The V gene's germline CDR1 is SGHDT and CDR2 YYEEEE. Filled out from reference TRBV5-6 and TRBJ2-7, the complete variable domain reads DAGVTQSPTHLIKTRGQQVTLRCSPKSGHDTVSWYQQALGQGPQFIFQYYEEEERQRGNFPDRFSGHQFPNYSSELNVNALLLGDSALYLCASSLSSYEQYFGPGTRLTVT.

The chain employs TRBV4-3 and TRBJ2-7, with 7 bases identical to TRBD2. This CDR3 spans 16 amino acids. Trimming took 4 bases from V and 2 from J; bases not matched to a gene: 11. Germline lookup yields CDR1 LGHNA and CDR2 YSLEER. The CDR3 here is CASSRASAGDPYEQYF. The DNA for the CDR3 is TGCGCCAGCAGCCGGGCGAGCGCGGGGGACCCCTACGAGCAGTACTTC.

The J gene is TRBJ1-1, the V gene TRBV6-5, with D possibly TRBD1 on 5 matching bases. This CDR3 is 15 amino acids long. CDR1 is MNHEY, CDR2 SVGAGI, per germline. V lost 6 bases, J lost 8 bases, and 22 bases lay in between. CDR3 region: CASSLHQGTDREAFF. The CDR3 DNA is TGTGCCAGCAGCCTACACCAAGGAACCGACAGAGAAGCTTTCTTT.